Below, one T cell receptor beta chain is given with its context. Trimming pared 6 bases from V and 3 bases from J, leaving 15 bases between. The CDR3 is 15 residues long. The germline gives CDR1 MNHEY, CDR2 SVGAGI. Using immunoSEQ multiplex PCR, the repertoire was profiled, and TCRdb retains in-frame clones only, with some absent. Of around 46,000 clones in the sample, over 75% were seen once. This sample was taken from a study of T cell changes during pregnancy in multiple sclerosis. Here the sequenced sample was CD8+ T cells from peripheral blood mononuclear cells, taken in the second trimester of pregnancy. The chain employs TRBV6-5 and TRBJ1-5; possibly TRBD1 for D (5 bases). The clonotype comes from a female donor with multiple sclerosis, enrolled in a pregnancy study. CDR3 nucleotides: TGTGCCAGCAGACGCAATCAGGGCGTCAATCAGCCCCAGCATTTT. It codes for CASRRNQGVNQPQHF.